Shown below are 11 T cell receptor beta chains from a single sample sequenced in a study of tumor and adjacent non-tumor tissue in lung cancer. The library came from three nested PCR rounds adapted from ARM-PCR protocols. TCRdb recomputed calls from the multiplex PCR reads with MiXCR, one row per CDR3 protein. The sample has 70,000 to 90,000 distinct CDR3 sequences; 80% to 90% are singletons. No cell sorting was done before RNA was extracted from the tissue. This non-tumor lung sample came from over 3 cm beyond the tumor edge. Input material: distant non-tumor lung tissue. These receptors all come from a man aged 55 to 70 with non-small cell lung cancer.

For this clonotype: A much larger clonotype is one base distant, so this may be a read error. The J gene is TRBJ2-2, the V gene TRBV12-3 or TRBV12-4, with 7 bases aligning to TRBD1. The CDR3 has 15 amino acids. The CDR3 region is CVSSFSGTDTGELFF. CDR3 nucleotides: TGTGTCAGCAGTTTCTCTGGGACAGACACCGGGGAGCTGTTTTTT.

This clonotype appeared a few times. The junction does not match germline at one end; this may be a read error. The chain is built from TRBV20-1 and TRBJ1-1; tentatively, D is TRBD1 (6 bases). The germline V gene encodes CDR1 DFQATT and CDR2 SNEGSKA (reference sequence). This CDR3 region has 14 residues. CDR3 region: CNAIGNRVNTEAFF. The CDR3 DNA follows: TGTAATGCCATTGGGAACAGGGTGAACACTGAAGCTTTCTTT.

This clonotype was found a few times. Being one base from a much bigger clone, this may be a read error. The chain links TRBV6-2 or TRBV6-3 to TRBJ2-1; TRBD2 is a possible D gene (6 bases). The CDR3 contains 15 residues. Trimming took 8 bases from V and 12 from J, leaving 26 bases between them. Germline CDR1 is MNHEY and CDR2 is SVGEGT. The CDR3 DNA is TGTGCCAGCCACTCTACCGGGACTCGTCGGACGGGGCAGTTCTTC. The encoded protein is CASHSTGTRRTGQFF.

Regarding this clonotype: The conserved closing phenylalanine or tryptophan is absent in this CDR3, likely reflecting a read error. The chain links TRBV29-1 to TRBJ2-7; 7 positions agree with TRBD1. This CDR3 spans 12 amino acids. Germline-derived CDR1 and CDR2 are SQVTM and ANQGSEA. The CDR3 DNA reads TGCAGCGTCGAAGTACAGGGGCGCGAGCAGTACCTC. It codes for CSVEVQGREQYL.

The rearrangement joins TRBV12-3 or TRBV12-4 to TRBJ2-7, with 10 nucleotides matching TRBD1. J gave up 6 bases and V 8 bases, and 13 bases lay outside the gene matches. The CDR3 runs to 15 residues. The CDR3 sequence is CASGQFMGQGSEQYF. As DNA, the CDR3 is TGTGCCAGCGGCCAATTTATGGGACAGGGGAGCGAGCAGTACTTC.

CDR3 nucleotide sequence: TGCGCCAGCAGCTTGGGACAGGAGCAGGGCGAGCAGTACTTC. This codes for CASSLGQEQGEQYF. The chain is built from TRBV5-1 and TRBJ2-7, with D perhaps TRBD1 (6 bases). The CDR3 loop spans 14 amino acids. The germline V gene encodes CDR1 SGHRS and CDR2 YFSETQ. Deletions cut 0 bases from V and 6 bases from J, with 13 bases between.

Note on this clonotype: The junction differs from germline at one of its ends, possibly a read error. This chain joins TRBV4-2 and TRBJ2-7, with D maybe TRBD2 (7 bases). Germline V lookup: CDR1 LGHNA, CDR2 YNFKEQ. The CDR3 covers 17 residues. CDR3: CAGSQDGRGGSSYEQYF. The CDR3 nucleotides read TGTGCCGGCAGCCAAGACGGCAGGGGCGGGAGCTCCTACGAACAGTACTTC.

Concerning this clonotype: The germline gene is not matched at one end of the junction; a read error may be the cause. The chain combines TRBV4-2 with TRBJ1-1; TRBD1 might be the D (5 bases). Germline CDR1 LGHNA, CDR2 YNFKEQ. The CDR3 extends over 16 amino acids. CDR3 bases: TGTGCCAGCAACCAAGAGGGAACAGGATGGAACACTGAAGCTTTCTTT. Translation: CASNQEGTGWNTEAFF.

About this clonotype itself: An end of the junction differs from the germline gene, which may be a read error. V usage is TRBV11-2 and J usage is TRBJ1-1; tentatively, D is TRBD1 (6 bases). This CDR3 spans 13 amino acids. Germline assignment: CDR1 SGHAT and CDR2 FQNNGV. The CDR3 nucleotides read TGTACCAGCAGCCAGGACAGGAACACTGAAGCTTTCTTT. This translates into CTSSQDRNTEAFF.

For this clonotype: A junction boundary mismatches the germline segment, possibly from a read error. This chain joins TRBV12-3 or TRBV12-4 and TRBJ1-1; 10 bases match TRBD1. This CDR3 region has 16 residues. The DNA of the CDR3 is TGTGCCAGCATAACTACGACAGGGGGCATGAACACAGAAGCTTTCTTT. Protein product: CASITTTGGMNTEAFF.

As regards this clonotype: This may arise from a read error, as a much more abundant clone is one base away. This chain links TRBV30 with TRBJ2-5, with 7 bases matching TRBD2. The germline CDR1 and CDR2 sequences are GTSNPN and SVGIG (reference sequence). The CDR3 has 13 amino acids. This chain's CDR3 is CTWTRRIQETQYF. In nucleotides, the CDR3 is TGTACCTGGACTAGACGTATCCAAGAGACCCAGTACTTC.